The 10 T cell receptor beta chains given below trace back to one sample, sequenced in a study of blood T cell repertoires in COVID-19. Assay: immunoSEQ multiplex PCR; the TCRdb copy retains only in-frame clones and omits some. The sample lists about 94,000 clones, roughly 70% occurring once. The sequenced material came from peripheral blood. These receptor sequences come from a man aged 65 to 85 with COVID-19, enrolled during active disease.

The V gene is TRBV7-2, the J gene TRBJ2-5; 9 bases align to TRBD2. CDR1 is SGHTA and CDR2 is FQGNSA in the germline V gene. CDR3 length equals 15 residues. Trimming cost V 4 bases and J 2 bases; bases outside gene matches: 5. As DNA, the CDR3 is TGTGCCAGCAGCTCATCTAGCGGGGTACAAGAGACCCAGTACTTC. This sequence encodes CASSSSSGVQETQYF.

V and J are TRBV9 and TRBJ2-1; TRBD1 is a possible D gene (5 bases). This CDR3 spans 15 amino acids. Germline V CDR1 and CDR2: SGDLS, YYNGEE. Between the trimmed V and J ends, which lost 0 bases and 6 bases, there was a span of 13 bases. The CDR3: CASSVEQVLLNEQFF. The CDR3 DNA reads as TGTGCCAGCAGCGTAGAACAGGTGCTACTCAATGAGCAGTTCTTC.

The CDR3, as DNA: TGTGCCAGCTCGACGAAACTAGCGGGAGCCGAGCAGTACTTC. This gives the protein CASSTKLAGAEQYF. The chain couples TRBV18 to TRBJ2-7; 11 bases line up with TRBD2. This CDR3 spans 14 amino acids. CDR1 KGHSH and CDR2 LQKENI come from the germline V gene. The V gene end was trimmed by 6 bases and the J gene end by 6 bases; junction bases not matched to a gene: 7.

This clone was observed many times. This chain joins TRBV7-8 and TRBJ2-7, with D possibly matching TRBD2 (5 bases). The germline CDR1 and CDR2 sequences are SGHVS and FQNEAQ. This CDR3 is built from 16 residues. Trimming took 2 bases from V and 5 from J, leaving 19 bases between them. For the CDR3, the DNA is TGTGCCAGCAGCTTAAAAAATGGCCTACTAGGAGACGAGCAGTACTTC. Translated: CASSLKNGLLGDEQYF.

In DNA, the CDR3 is TGTGCCACCAGTGGCCGAGCGGGGGGTCTCGATACGCAGTATTTT. Its translation: CATSGRAGGLDTQYF. J is TRBJ2-3 and V is TRBV24-1, with 9 bases matching TRBD2. The length of the CDR3 is 15 residues. The germline gives CDR1 KGHDR, CDR2 SFDVKD. The J segment lost 6 bases and the V segment lost 5 bases, leaving 8 bases of the junction unmatched.

This clone was seen a few times. The chain has TRBV6-2 or TRBV6-3 and TRBJ2-1; no reliable D call. Per germline, CDR1 MNHEY and CDR2 SVGEGT. The CDR3 is made up of 15 amino acids. V gave up 4 bases and J gave up 0 bases, with 10 bases separating them. CDR3 DNA sequence: TGTGCCAGCAGTTTTGGTCCGAGCTCCTACAATGAGCAGTTCTTC. Translated: CASSFGPSSYNEQFF.

CDR3 sequence reads: CASSLAGGGAETQYF. The CDR3 nucleotides are TGTGCCAGCAGCTTAGCTGGGGGGGGCGCGGAGACCCAGTACTTC. The chain combines TRBV7-9 with TRBJ2-5; tentative D call: TRBD2 (7 bases). Germline CDR1 is SEHNR and CDR2 is FQNEAQ (reference sequence). Between the trimmed V and J ends, which lost 0 bases and 5 bases, there was a span of 13 bases. The length of the CDR3 is 15 residues.

The chain recombines TRBV7-2 with TRBJ2-2, with 12 bases that match TRBD1. Trimming removed 5 bases from V and 7 bases from J; junction bases left unmatched: 11. CDR1 and CDR2 (germline): SGHTA, FQGNSA. The CDR3 spans 17 residues. CDR3 in DNA: TGTGCCAGCAGCACTTCCGGGACAGGGGGCTGGGGCGGGGAGCTGTTTTTT. Residues: CASSTSGTGGWGGELFF. Variable domain in full (rest from reference TRBV7-2 and TRBJ2-2): GAGVSQSPSNKVTEKGKDVELRCDPISGHTALYWYRQSLGQGLEFLIYFQGNSAPDKSGLPSDRFSAERTGGSVSTLTIQRTQQEDSAVYLCASSTSGTGGWGGELFFGEGSRLTVL.

The rearrangement uses TRBV4-3 and TRBJ1-6; no firm D call. The germline CDR1 and CDR2 sequences are LGHNA and YSLEER. Trimming left V 2 bases short and J 6 bases short, with 2 bases between. The CDR3 sequence is 12 residues long. The CDR3 spells CASSQRNSPLHF. The CDR3 bases are TGCGCCAGCAGCCAACGTAATTCACCCCTCCACTTT.

The rearrangement joins TRBV7-2 to TRBJ2-7; 9 bases map to TRBD1. V dropped 4 bases and J dropped 4; count of bases not matched to a gene: 8. Germline V lookup: CDR1 SGHTA, CDR2 FQGNSA. This CDR3 comprises 15 residues. CDR3 sequence (DNA): TGTGCCAGCAGCTACACCGGGACAGGGCCTTACGAGCAGTACTTC. This gives the protein CASSYTGTGPYEQYF.